Included here is one TCR beta chain sequence, with context. Its antigen has not been determined. Per-base qualities were not stored, and no clone one base away is much larger. The sample originates from a study of blood T cell repertoires in COVID-19 (dated by TCRdb to 2018 to 2021). A note on the overall study: Samples from collaborators originated in the United States, Italy and Spain and spanned both the acute and convalescent phases of COVID-19. The repertoires were released in a freely available public database intended as a resource for research on the immune response to SARS-CoV-2. The material from the prospective study consisted of cDNA or gDNA derived from T cells, B-cell-depleted T cells, or PBMCs. Deeply sampled blood TCRbeta repertoires from subjects exposed to, actively infected with, or recovered from COVID-19 were included in the dataset. The sample metadata nearly always contained a de-identified subject ID, COVID-19 status, age in years and sex. The samples were drawn from two sources: the first 160 participants of the ongoing ImmuneRACE study, and 1,000 to 1,500 subjects contributed by 6 global collaborators. Where available, HLA class I and class II types were obtained from metadata supplied by the sample provider rather than from assay-based typing.

The CDR3 measures 16 amino acids from cysteine to phenylalanine. CDR3 DNA only is kept here, 48 bases in frame from base 1. From V the trimming removes 6 bases and from J it removes 5 bases, while the gene matches leave 9 bases of the junction unaccounted for. Based on the germline V gene, the CDR1 and CDR2 sequences are MDHEN and SYDVKM. The immunoSEQ Assay, a bias-controlled multiplex PCR, was used to amplify TCRbeta CDR3 regions from genomic DNA. The authors' pipeline ran thus. Nucleated cell counts per sample were estimated from amplification of reference gene primers within the assay. To quantify the absolute abundance of each unique TCRbeta CDR3 rearrangement, sequence reads were collapsed and filtered. For each sample, productive Simpson clonality was calculated by taking the square root of Simpson's diversity index across productive rearrangements. The source is immuneACCESS, and TCRdb retained only in-frame sequences with V and J called. Part of the clones is not carried over; for the studies checked, unresolved V genes explain less than half of this, and the remainder is unexplained. V, J and clone size reflect that table, while D and trimming were determined from the DNA. A total of 150,000 to 190,000 clones appear in this sample, about four fifths of them only once. About 0.5% of the sample belongs to the ten largest clones.

Collaborating institutions collected whole blood in K2EDTA tubes following their own protocols. For TCRbeta analysis, collaborator samples were shipped as frozen whole blood, as isolated PBMCs, or as DNA extracted from either sample type. The study at large found these results: The quantity of clinical and demographic metadata differed by source and by participant and was supplied without curation.

The source of this sequence is a man in his 60s with acute or convalescent COVID-19. Sequenced: peripheral blood. The sequence links TRBV28 to TRBJ2-2; the junction holds 10 bases that match TRBD2. The bases are TGTGCCAGCAGAATTTCTAGCGGGAGAAGGACCGGGGAGCTGTTTTTT. Its protein product is CASRISSGRRTGELFF.